This T cell receptor (beta chain) was identified in a study of shared clonotypes between healthy human individuals. For the study at large: Per-donor plates numbered three CD4 naive, three CD4 memory, two CD8 naive and one CD8 memory.

Note on this clone: Its antigen is not identified.

As processed by the authors: Junction-only immunoSEQ sequences carried no quality scores, so filtering differed. The protocol was immunoSEQ multiplex PCR, while the TCRdb copy is restricted to in-frame clones and leaves out a portion. V and J calls and clone size follow that table, whereas D and trimming were derived from the DNA. The profile covers over 2 million clones, with approximately 90% appearing a single time and 0.37% taken by the ten largest. Trimming cost V 4 bases and J 6 bases, with 13 bases left between them. From germline, CDR1 is SQVTM and CDR2 ANQGSEA. The CDR3 covers 13 residues. Broader study findings: The study found lower generation probabilities in non-shared clonotypes than in those shared by all four donors. Generally, naive subsets came out with larger estimated richness than memory subsets.

The TCR originated in a man younger than 35 in good health. Some clones in this sample may be carry-over from other donors' samples. The V and J genes are TRBV29-1 and TRBJ2-1; possibly TRBD1 for D (7 bases). The sample consisted of naive CD4+ T cells from PBMCs. The subset is: CD45RA+ positively selected. The CDR3 DNA reads TGCAGCGTTGCAGGGGGGTTGATCAATGAGCAGTTCTTC. It specifies CSVAGGLINEQFF.